A single sample is the source of the 18 T cell receptor beta chains below, sequenced in a study of a mutant IDH1 vaccine in newly diagnosed glioma (dated by TCRdb to the early 2020s). No antigen is known for these receptors. Library method: the immunoSEQ multiplex PCR assay. Sourced from immuneACCESS, this table was stored by TCRdb with only in-frame sequences that have V and J called. A share of the clones is absent; for the studies checked, an unresolved V gene accounts for under half, and the remainder has no known explanation. The sample table holds roughly 22,000 clones, of which over 80% were seen once. Of the sample, roughly 3.8% falls within the top ten clones. What the time point label conveys for this sample: week 47, end of study. Each vaccine dose, consisting of 300 ug of a 20-mer mutant IDH1 peptide in Montanide, was administered subcutaneously with topical imiquimod. The input for sequencing was PBMCs, taken from a glioma patient whose treatment included an IDH1 peptide vaccine. The receptor source for this set is a man aged 40-50 years with glioma. Some clones in this sample may be carry-over from other donors' samples.

The rearrangement links TRBV5-6 to TRBJ1-1; D is perhaps TRBD1 (5 bases). The germline V gene has CDR1 SGHDT and CDR2 YYEEEE. This CDR3 region has 17 residues. With 0 bases removed from V and 1 base from J, the gap between germline ends came to 16 bases. The CDR3 sequence is CASSLAGARAENTEAFF. CDR3 coding DNA: TGTGCCAGCAGCTTGGCCGGGGCCCGGGCGGAGAACACTGAAGCTTTCTTT.

This clone was found a few times. The V and J genes are TRBV2 and TRBJ1-5, with TRBD1 identical over 10 bases. The CDR3 sequence is 15 residues long. Germline CDR1 reads SNHLY; CDR2 reads FYNNEI. The V gene end was trimmed by 7 bases and the J gene end by 4 bases; junction bases not matched to a gene: 7. The CDR3 DNA is TGTGCCAGCAACGGCCGGGACAGGGGTAATCAGCCCCAGCATTTT. Its translation: CASNGRDRGNQPQHF.

The chain employs TRBV5-1 and TRBJ2-7, with 7 bases fitting TRBD1. V lost 2 bases to trimming and J lost 4 bases; unmatched junction nucleotides: 6. CDR1 SGHRS and CDR2 YFSETQ come from the germline V gene. The CDR3 covers 14 residues. The CDR3 loop is CASSLGAGGYEQYF. CDR3 nucleotides: TGCGCCAGCAGCTTAGGGGCAGGGGGATACGAGCAGTACTTC. Combining the CDR3 with reference TRBV5-1 and TRBJ2-7 gives the whole variable domain KAGVTQTPRYLIKTRGQQVTLSCSPISGHRSVSWYQQTPGQGLQFLFEYFSETQRNKGNFPGRFSGRQFSNSRSEMNVSTLELGDSALYLCASSLGAGGYEQYFGPGTRLTVT.

The chain links TRBV18 to TRBJ2-3; TRBD1 matches 9 bases. The J segment lost 3 bases and the V segment lost 0 bases, leaving 1 base of the junction unmatched. This CDR3 is 15 amino acids long. Germline assignment: CDR1 KGHSH and CDR2 LQKENI. The CDR3, as DNA: TGTGCCAGCTCACCACCGGGACAGGGTACAGATACGCAGTATTTT. Translation gives CASSPPGQGTDTQYF.

The chain combines TRBV5-4 with TRBJ2-7, with TRBD2 matching over 8 bases. The germline V gene has CDR1 SGHNT and CDR2 YYREEE (reference sequence). The CDR3 has 14 amino acids. Unmatched junction bases numbered 5, after V lost 4 bases and J lost 2 bases. The CDR3 protein is CASSAGGVPYEQYF. CDR3 nucleotide sequence: TGTGCCAGCAGCGCCGGGGGGGTACCCTACGAGCAGTACTTC.

The chain links TRBV13 to TRBJ1-2; perhaps TRBD1 as D (6 bases). Germline values: CDR1 PRHDT, CDR2 FYEKMQ (reference sequence). CDR3 length equals 16 residues. With 5 bases removed from V and 4 bases from J, the gap between germline ends came to 20 bases. The CDR3 reads CASSQDLGAWAYGYTF. The CDR3 DNA reads as TGTGCCAGCAGCCAAGACTTGGGGGCCTGGGCCTATGGCTACACCTTC.

The chain couples TRBV7-2 to TRBJ1-2; D might be TRBD1 (5 bases). The ends were cut back, 1 base at V and 1 base at J, with 7 bases in the middle. Germline CDR1 SGHTA, CDR2 FQGNSA. The CDR3 extends over 14 amino acids. This CDR3 is CASSLGQGNYGYTF. Here the CDR3 DNA reads TGTGCCAGCAGCTTAGGGCAGGGTAACTATGGCTACACCTTC.

V usage is TRBV13 and J usage is TRBJ1-3; no clear D. CDR3 length: 13 residues. Trimming stripped 7 bases from V and 0 bases from J, with 7 bases between. Germline CDR1 reads PRHDT; CDR2 reads FYEKMQ (reference sequence). The CDR3 DNA sequence: TGTGCCAGCACGTTTTACTCTGGAAACACCATATATTTT. It yields the protein CASTFYSGNTIYF.

This clone appeared a single time. The chain carries TRBV19 and TRBJ1-5; D is possibly TRBD1 (5 bases). The CDR3 runs 14 residues. With 5 bases removed from V and 2 bases from J, the gap between germline ends came to 10 bases. The germline V gene has CDR1 LNHDA and CDR2 SQIVND (reference sequence). The CDR3 bases are TGTGCCAGTAGTGGGACCGGAGGCAATCAGCCCCAGCATTTT. This sequence encodes CASSGTGGNQPQHF.

As for this clone: Sequence at one end of the junction differs from germline and may be a read error. The rearrangement uses TRBV15 and TRBJ2-1, with a tentative D call TRBD1 (5 bases). CDR1 is LNHNV, CDR2 YYDKDF, per germline (reference sequence). The CDR3 loop spans 11 amino acids. The CDR3, as DNA: TGTGCCACCAGCAGGGGGCCAGAGCAATTCTTC. Protein sequence: CATSRGPEQFF.

In nucleotides, the CDR3 is TGCGCCAGCAGCACGCGAAGTTTAGCTAACTATGGCTACACCTTC. As protein: CASSTRSLANYGYTF. The chain employs TRBV4-1 and TRBJ1-2; D not resolved. Trimming pared 5 bases from V and 0 bases from J, leaving 13 bases between. This CDR3 is built from 15 residues. The V gene's germline CDR1 is MGHRA and CDR2 YSYEKL.

This chain joins TRBV9 and TRBJ2-7; D perhaps matches TRBD2 (5 bases). CDR1 is SGDLS and CDR2 is YYNGEE in the germline V gene. This CDR3 comprises 12 residues. The V end lost 2 bases, the J end lost 6 bases, and 9 bases lay between the germline ends. The CDR3 nucleotides read TGTGCCAGCAGCGTTGCGGGTTCCGAGCAGTACTTC. Translation: CASSVAGSEQYF.

The chain joins TRBV7-9 to TRBJ2-3; TRBD2 matches 8 bases. The CDR3 is 16 residues long. CDR1 is SEHNR and CDR2 is FQNEAQ in the germline V gene (reference sequence). The trim removed 5 bases at V and 2 bases at J, leaving 9 bases unmatched. The CDR3 here is CASSTASGGYTDTQYF. In DNA, the CDR3 is TGTGCCAGCAGCACCGCCAGCGGGGGATACACAGATACGCAGTATTTT.

V is TRBV19 and J is TRBJ1-4; D is unclear. The CDR3 loop spans 15 amino acids. Germline V lookup: CDR1 LNHDA, CDR2 SQIVND (reference sequence). Between the trimmed V and J ends, which lost 5 bases and 0 bases, there was a span of 10 bases. The CDR3 is CASSEDGATNEKLFF. In DNA form, the CDR3 reads TGTGCCAGTAGTGAAGACGGTGCAACTAATGAAAAACTGTTTTTT.

V gene TRBV6-6 combines with J gene TRBJ1-4; D is possibly TRBD1 (6 bases). The V gene's germline CDR1 is MNHNY and CDR2 SVGAGI (reference sequence). V was pared by 7 bases and J by 4 bases, with 10 bases between. This CDR3 comprises 13 residues. DNA of the CDR3: TGTGCCAGCATAAAACAGGGTAATGAAAAACTGTTTTTT. This codes for CASIKQGNEKLFF.

The genes are TRBV7-9 and TRBJ2-7, with a weak D call TRBD1 (6 bases). The CDR3 totals 13 residues. Per germline, CDR1 SEHNR and CDR2 FQNEAQ (reference sequence). V lost 0 bases, J lost 6 bases, and 9 bases lay in between. CDR3 bases: TGTGCCAGCAGCTTAGCGGGGGCAGTCGAGCAGTACTTC. Residues: CASSLAGAVEQYF.

This chain links TRBV5-8 with TRBJ1-4; TRBD1 matches 7 bases. The CDR3 has 17 amino acids. Germline assignment: CDR1 SGHTS and CDR2 YDEGEE. V lost 2 bases, J lost 0 bases, and 7 bases stayed unmatched. The CDR3 region is CASSFNRGYTTNEKLFF. The CDR3, as DNA: TGTGCCAGCAGCTTTAACAGGGGCTACACAACTAATGAAAAACTGTTTTTT.

V gene TRBV6-5 combines with J gene TRBJ1-2, with D tentatively TRBD1 (6 bases). Per germline, CDR1 MNHEY and CDR2 SVGAGI. Trimming took off 8 bases at V and 4 bases at J, with 17 bases between the two ends. CDR3 length equals 14 residues. The DNA of the CDR3 is TGTGCCAGCCAAAAATCAGGGGTCGTCTATGGCTACACCTTC. Translated: CASQKSGVVYGYTF.